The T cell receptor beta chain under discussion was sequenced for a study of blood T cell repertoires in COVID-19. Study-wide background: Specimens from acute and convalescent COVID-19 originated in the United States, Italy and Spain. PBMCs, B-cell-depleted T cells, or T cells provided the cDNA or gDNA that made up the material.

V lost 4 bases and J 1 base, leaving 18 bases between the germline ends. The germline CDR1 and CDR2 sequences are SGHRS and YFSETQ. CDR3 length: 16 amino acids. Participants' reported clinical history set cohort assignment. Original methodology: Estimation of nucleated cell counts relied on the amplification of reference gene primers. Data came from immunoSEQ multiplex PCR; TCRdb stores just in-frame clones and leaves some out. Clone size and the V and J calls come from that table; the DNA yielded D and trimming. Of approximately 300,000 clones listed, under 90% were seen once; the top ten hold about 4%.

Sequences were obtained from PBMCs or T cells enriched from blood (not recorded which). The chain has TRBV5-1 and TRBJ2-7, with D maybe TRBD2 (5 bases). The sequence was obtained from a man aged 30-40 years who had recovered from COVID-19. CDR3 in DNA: TGCGCCAGCAGCAGGGTCCTTCGGGGATCTTCCTACGAGCAGTACTTC. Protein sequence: CASSRVLRGSSYEQYF.